This T cell receptor beta chain was obtained from a study of cytomegalovirus exposure and HLA in healthy donors. In regard to this clone: The target antigen is unknown.

The CDR3 runs to 16 residues. The ends were cut back, 7 bases at V and 0 bases at J, with 16 bases in the middle. The V gene's germline CDR1 is LNHDA and CDR2 SQIVND (reference sequence). Overall study results and limits: In an earlier analysis, most TCR beta V segments were productive about 87% or about 30% of the time.

In the PCR, 60 Vbeta and 13 Jbeta primers were used. The table came from immunoSEQ multiplex PCR; TCRdb's copy has only in-frame clones and leaves some out. Of 210,000 or so clones listed, around 83% are singletons. Sequencing used PBMCs. This TCR came from a girl aged 2 to 9 in good health and CMV-seronegative. The chain has TRBV19 and TRBJ1-3, with D maybe TRBD1 (6 bases). CDR3 coding DNA: TGTGCCAGTACCAGCGGCGACAGGATCTCTGGAAACACCATATATTTT. Translation gives CASTSGDRISGNTIYF.